This T cell receptor beta chain stems from a study of OX40 agonist ivuxolimab in advanced cancers. Produced via immunoSEQ multiplex PCR; TCRdb's table is partial and in-frame only. The profile shows 80,000 to 95,000 clones, around 92% of them singletons. The V end was cut by 3 bases, the J end by 2 bases, with 9 bases between. The V gene's germline CDR1 is LNHDA and CDR2 SQIVND (reference sequence). The CDR3 has 14 residues. The receptor was derived from an adult with an advanced solid tumor such as melanoma, head and neck, liver or kidney cancer. The V call is TRBV19, the J call TRBJ2-3; D gene uncertain. The sample consisted of CD4+ or CD8+ T cells sorted from blood, taken in a trial of the OX40 agonist ivuxolimab. The CDR3 DNA sequence: TGTGCCAGTAGTATCCCCCCACCCACAGATACGCAGTATTTT. It encodes CASSIPPPTDTQYF. Using reference TRBV19 and TRBJ2-3 for the parts outside the CDR3, the full variable domain is DGGITQSPKYLFRKEGQNVTLSCEQNLNHDAMYWYRQDPGQGLRLIYYSQIVNDFQKGDIAEGYSVSREKKESFPLTVTSAQKNPTAFYLCASSIPPPTDTQYFGPGTRLTVL.